Presented here are 7 T cell receptor beta chains from one specimen sequenced in a study of cytomegalovirus exposure and HLA in healthy donors. The study ran its PCR with 60 Vbeta and 13 Jbeta primers. This table comes from immunoSEQ multiplex PCR, and its TCRdb copy is limited to in-frame clones, with some not included. Here the sample spans 93,000 or so clones, roughly 70% being singletons. Specimen: PBMCs. Receptors were obtained from a woman between 45 and 65 years old in good health and CMV-seronegative.

The chain is built from TRBV21-1 and TRBJ2-1; the table assigns TRBD2, which was not confirmed against the DNA. TRBV21-1 is termed a pseudogene. This CDR3 contains 20 residues. Written as DNA, the CDR3 is TGTGCCAGCAGCAAAGGGACCGGGACTAGCGGAGATCGGACCTACAATGAGCAGTTCTTC. Amino acid sequence: CASSKGTGTSGDRTYNEQFF.

The chain has TRBV29-1 and TRBJ2-7; D possibly corresponds to TRBD1 (6 bases). The CDR3 is 11 residues long. Germline V gives CDR1 SQVTM, CDR2 ANQGSEA. V was pared by 6 bases and J by 6 bases, with 12 bases between. The CDR3 region is CSVGNRAEQYF. The DNA of the CDR3 is TGCAGCGTAGGTAACAGGGCCGAGCAGTACTTC.

The chain recombines TRBV6-4 with TRBJ2-2; possibly TRBD1 for D (6 bases). V dropped 6 bases and J dropped 3 bases, with 11 bases sitting between them. The CDR3 is made up of 14 amino acids. Germline lookup yields CDR1 MRHNA and CDR2 SNTAGT. CDR3 sequence: CASSPDSYTGELFF. The CDR3 DNA is TGTGCCAGCAGCCCGGACAGCTACACCGGGGAGCTGTTTTTT.

This clone was observed a few times. The CDR3 region has the DNA TGCAGCGTGGGGACTAGCGGGAGTTCTAACATTCAGTACTTC. This gives the protein CSVGTSGSSNIQYF. V and J are TRBV29-1 and TRBJ2-4; 14 bases align to TRBD2. CDR1 and CDR2 (germline): SQVTM, ANQGSEA. The ends lost 6 bases at V and 7 bases at J; junction bases unmatched: 5. The length of the CDR3 is 14 residues.

V and J are TRBV5-4 and TRBJ1-2; TRBD1 agrees at 11 bases. This CDR3 comprises 15 residues. Germline V gene data show CDR1 as SGHNT and CDR2 as YYREEE (reference sequence). V trimming: 3 bases; J trimming: 7 bases; junction bases outside the gene matches: 8. In DNA form, the CDR3 reads TGTGCCAGCAGCTCGGCGGACAGGGGGCGCGTTGGCTACACCTTC. Its protein product is CASSSADRGRVGYTF.

V and J are TRBV5-4 and TRBJ1-1, with D possibly matching TRBD1 (5 bases). The CDR3 contains 15 residues. V dropped 6 bases and J dropped 3 bases, with 18 bases sitting between them. Germline CDR1 reads SGHNT; CDR2 reads YYREEE (reference sequence). CDR3 amino acids: CASTFGGGWDTEAFF. The CDR3 DNA is TGTGCCAGCACCTTCGGGGGAGGGTGGGACACTGAAGCTTTCTTT.

By frequency in the sample, this clone is medium-sized. This chain joins TRBV6-4 and TRBJ2-3, with 7 bases that match TRBD1. J lost 5 bases, V lost 6 bases, and 8 bases had no gene match. CDR3 size: 14 residues. Germline V gene data show CDR1 as MRHNA and CDR2 as SNTAGT. The CDR3 loop is CASSNTGERDTQYF. The CDR3 bases are TGTGCCAGCAGCAATACAGGGGAAAGAGATACGCAGTATTTT.